This passage covers 2 T cell receptor beta chains from one sample sequenced in a study of identical twins. TCRdb re-analysed the 5' RACE reads in MiXCR, keeping a single row per CDR3 protein. The repertoire has around 500,000 distinct CDR3 sequences, over 12% of them found once; the top ten carry approximately 0.52%. This same sample was also part of a study on yellow fever vaccine responses in identical twins.

The sample was CD4+ T cells sorted from blood. The receptors here all came from a woman aged 18-29 years in good health.

This clonotype showed up just a few times. The chain joins TRBV12-3 or TRBV12-4 to TRBJ2-7; possible D gene TRBD1, 5 bases. The CDR3 length is 16 residues. Trimming took 1 base from V and 2 from J, leaving 15 bases between them. CDR3: CASSLDGWTSAYEQYF. The DNA for the CDR3 is TGTGCCAGCAGTTTAGATGGCTGGACATCTGCCTACGAGCAGTACTTC.

This clonotype was found a few times. For the CDR3, the DNA is TGTGCCAGCAGTTACTCCGGAATACAGAATTCACCCCTCCACTTT. It is translated as CASSYSGIQNSPLHF. This chain uses TRBV6-5 with TRBJ1-6; D gene ambiguous. Per germline, CDR1 MNHEY and CDR2 SVGAGI. Trimming stripped 0 bases from V and 7 bases from J, with 10 bases between. This CDR3 contains 15 residues.